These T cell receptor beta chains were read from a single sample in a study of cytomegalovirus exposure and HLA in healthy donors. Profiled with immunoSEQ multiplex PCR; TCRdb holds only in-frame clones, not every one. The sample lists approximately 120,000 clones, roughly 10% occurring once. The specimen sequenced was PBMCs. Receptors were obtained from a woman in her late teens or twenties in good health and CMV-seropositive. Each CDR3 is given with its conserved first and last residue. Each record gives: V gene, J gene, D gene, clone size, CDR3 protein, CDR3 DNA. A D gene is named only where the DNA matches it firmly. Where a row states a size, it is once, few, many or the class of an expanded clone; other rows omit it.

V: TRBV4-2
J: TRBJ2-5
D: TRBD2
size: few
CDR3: CASSQGLEDETQYF
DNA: TGTGCCAGCAGCCAGGGACTAGAGGACGAGACCCAGTACTTC

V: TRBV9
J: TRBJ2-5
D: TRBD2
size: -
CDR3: CASSPRLAGVETQYF
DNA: TGTGCCAGCAGCCCCAGACTAGCGGGAGTAGAGACCCAGTACTTC

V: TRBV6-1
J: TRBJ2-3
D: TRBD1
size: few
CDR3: CASSEGQGDSTDTQYF
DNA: TGTGCCAGCAGTGAAGGACAGGGGGATAGCACAGATACGCAGTATTTT

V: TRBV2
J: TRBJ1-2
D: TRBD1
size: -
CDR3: CASSPGTGVGYTF
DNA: TGTGCCAGCAGCCCCGGGACAGGGGTTGGCTACACCTTC

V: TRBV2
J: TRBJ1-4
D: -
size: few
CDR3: CASKLTQGEKLFF
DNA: TGTGCCAGCAAACTTACACAGGGTGAGAAACTGTTTTTT

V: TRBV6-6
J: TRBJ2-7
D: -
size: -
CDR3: CASINEYEQYF
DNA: TGTGCCAGCATTAACGAGTACGAGCAGTACTTC

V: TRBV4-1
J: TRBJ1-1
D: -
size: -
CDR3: CASSQEARGTEAFF
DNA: TGCGCCAGCAGCCAAGAAGCCAGGGGTACTGAAGCTTTCTTT

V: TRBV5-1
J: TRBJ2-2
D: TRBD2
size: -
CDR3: CASSSYPGTSGTGELFF
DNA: TGCGCCAGCAGCTCCTATCCCGGGACTAGCGGGACCGGGGAGCTGTTTTTT

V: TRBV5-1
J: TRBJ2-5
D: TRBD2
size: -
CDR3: CASSLPGLAGRETQYF
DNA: TGCGCCAGCAGCTTACCGGGACTAGCGGGAAGGGAGACCCAGTACTTC

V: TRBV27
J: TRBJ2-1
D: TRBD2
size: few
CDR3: CASRLAGGYEQFF
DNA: TGTGCCAGCAGACTAGCGGGAGGGTATGAGCAGTTCTTC

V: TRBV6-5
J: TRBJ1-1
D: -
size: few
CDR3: CASSYGRGNTEAFF
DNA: TGTGCCAGCAGTTACGGCAGGGGGAACACTGAAGCTTTCTTT